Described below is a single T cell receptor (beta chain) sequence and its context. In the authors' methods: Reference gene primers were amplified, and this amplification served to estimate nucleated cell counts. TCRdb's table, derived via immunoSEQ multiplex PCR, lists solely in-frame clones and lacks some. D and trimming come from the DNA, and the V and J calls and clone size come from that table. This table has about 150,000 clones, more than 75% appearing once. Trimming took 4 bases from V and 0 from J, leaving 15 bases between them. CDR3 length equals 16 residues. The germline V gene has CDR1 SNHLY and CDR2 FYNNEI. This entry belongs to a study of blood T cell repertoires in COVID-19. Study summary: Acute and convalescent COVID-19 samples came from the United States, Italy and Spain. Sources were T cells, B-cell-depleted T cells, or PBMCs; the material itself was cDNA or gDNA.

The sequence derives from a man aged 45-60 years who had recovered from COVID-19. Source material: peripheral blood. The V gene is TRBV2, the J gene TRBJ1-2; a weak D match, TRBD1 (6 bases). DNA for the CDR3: TGTGCCAGCAGTGCATTCCGGGACACCACTAACTATGGCTACACCTTC. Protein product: CASSAFRDTTNYGYTF.